This TCR beta chain was sequenced for a study of blood T cell repertoires in COVID-19. Overall study context: COVID-19 samples, acute and convalescent, were from the United States, Italy and Spain.

This CDR3 comprises 15 residues. The V and J ends lost 4 bases and 5 bases, in that order; junction bases with no gene match: 8. Germline lookup yields CDR1 SGHRS and CDR2 YFSETQ. Assay: immunoSEQ multiplex PCR; the TCRdb copy retains only in-frame clones and omits some. The sample includes approximately 54,000 clones, more than 70% of them seen just once. The receptor's source is an older man with active COVID-19. The rearrangement links TRBV5-1 to TRBJ2-2; 7 nucleotides match TRBD1. Sequences were obtained from peripheral blood. This CDR3 reads CASSLQGQTTGELFF. As DNA, the CDR3 is TGCGCCAGCAGCCTTCAGGGACAGACAACCGGGGAGCTGTTTTTT.